Listed below are T cell receptor beta chains from one sample, sequenced in a study of response to subunit inactivated influenza vaccine. TCRdb called the RT-PCR reads again in MiXCR, with one record for every CDR3 protein. The repertoire includes about 570,000 distinct CDR3 sequences, about 11% of them detected once, and 9.5% to 11% sits in the top ten. These same records also appear under a second study, on T cells expressing NK-cell markers.

The source material was PBMCs from blood, sampled on the day of vaccination. These receptors came from a man over 45 who received an inactivated influenza vaccine. Both conserved end residues are part of each CDR3. D genes are given only for firm matches. Some rows mark clone size as missing; the rest say once, few, many or name a class of expanded clone.

TRBV20-1	TRBJ2-4	many	-	CSASRGFENIQYF	TGCAGTGCTAGTCGGGGGTTTGAAAACATTCAGTACTTC
TRBV20-1	TRBJ1-5	few	-	CSARLQGRQPQHF	TGCAGTGCTAGACTCCAGGGGAGGCAGCCCCAGCATTTT
TRBV30	TRBJ1-2	-	-	CAWRRGLLSGYTF	TGTGCCTGGAGGCGGGGGCTCCTTTCTGGCTACACCTTC
TRBV10-2	TRBJ2-7	many	TRBD1	CASGRQGYEQYF	TGCGCCAGCGGCCGACAGGGTTACGAGCAGTACTTC
TRBV3-1	TRBJ2-4	once	-	CASSQGMENIQYF	TGTGCCAGCAGCCAAGGAATGGAAAACATTCAGTACTTC
TRBV20-1	TRBJ2-2	-	-	CSAPTGANTGELFF	TGCAGTGCCCCGACAGGCGCGAACACCGGGGAGCTGTTTTTT
TRBV11-2	TRBJ2-5	-	TRBD1	CASSLWSPPQGAVEETQYF	TGTGCCAGCAGCTTATGGTCCCCCCCACAGGGGGCGGTTGAAGAGACCCAGTACTTC
TRBV2	TRBJ2-3	-	-	CASRKRTTSGDTQYF	TGTGCCAGCAGGAAGAGGACTACCTCCGGAGATACGCAGTATTTT
TRBV7-2	TRBJ1-5	few	TRBD1	CASSLATGTGINQPQHF	TGTGCCAGCAGCTTAGCAACCGGGACAGGGATCAATCAGCCCCAGCATTTT
TRBV5-1	TRBJ2-3	-	-	CASSFGTEPADTQYF	TGCGCCAGCAGCTTCGGGACCGAACCCGCAGATACGCAGTATTTT
TRBV5-5	TRBJ2-5	-	-	CASSRGMVTQYF	TGTGCCAGTAGCCGGGGGATGGTGACCCAGTACTTC
TRBV4-2	TRBJ2-5	few	TRBD2	CASTLEAGARQETQYF	TGTGCCAGCACCTTAGAAGCGGGAGCTCGCCAAGAGACCCAGTACTTC
TRBV15	TRBJ2-7	-	TRBD1	CATRKQGAGAYEQYF	TGTGCCACCAGAAAACAGGGGGCAGGAGCCTACGAGCAGTACTTC
TRBV5-5	TRBJ2-4	once	TRBD1	CASSLQGVDIQYF	TGTGCCAGCAGCTTGCAGGGGGTGGACATTCAGTACTTC
TRBV7-2	TRBJ2-5	few	-	CASSLALRTGKTVTQYF	TGTGCCAGCAGCTTAGCGCTTCGGACTGGGAAAACGGTGACCCAGTACTTC
TRBV6-2/TRBV6-3	TRBJ2-1	few	-	CASSFLGTSRGEQFF	TGTGCCAGCAGTTTTCTTGGGACCTCAAGGGGTGAGCAGTTCTTC
TRBV7-9	TRBJ2-7	many	-	CASSLAGHTYEQYF	TGTGCCAGCAGCCTGGCGGGACATACCTACGAGCAGTACTTC
TRBV20-1	TRBJ1-3	-	-	CSARVGERSGNTIYF	TGCAGTGCTAGAGTTGGGGAAAGGTCTGGAAACACCATATATTTT
TRBV29-1	TRBJ2-7	-	TRBD2	CSARRSGSYEQYF	TGCAGCGCTCGACGGAGCGGGAGCTACGAGCAGTACTTC
TRBV29-1	TRBJ2-5	few	-	CSVELPAGRSPYQETQYF	TGCAGCGTTGAACTCCCGGCAGGGCGATCTCCGTACCAGGAGACCCAGTACTTC
TRBV11-2	TRBJ2-3	few	-	CASSLVGSGGTQYF	TGTGCCAGCAGCTTAGTAGGGTCAGGAGGTACGCAGTATTTT
TRBV6-6	TRBJ2-7	-	-	CASSYGNTYEQYF	TGTGCCAGCAGTTACGGGAATACCTACGAGCAGTACTTC
TRBV20-1	TRBJ2-6	few	-	CSARDTGSGANVLTF	TGCAGTGCTAGAGATACAGGTTCCGGGGCCAACGTCCTGACTTTC
TRBV7-2	TRBJ2-6	few	-	CASSHGVSGANVLTF	TGTGCCAGCAGTCACGGGGTCTCTGGGGCCAACGTCCTGACTTTC
TRBV20-1	TRBJ1-1	few	TRBD1	CSARDRRGQRDTEAFF	TGCAGTGCTAGAGATAGGAGGGGACAGAGAGATACTGAAGCTTTCTTT
TRBV5-1	TRBJ2-1	-	-	CASSLGEAGVEQFF	TGCGCCAGCAGCTTGGGTGAGGCTGGAGTGGAGCAGTTCTTC
TRBV4-2	TRBJ1-1	-	-	CASSPPQGNTEAFF	TGTGCCAGCAGCCCTCCCCAGGGGAACACTGAAGCTTTCTTT
TRBV28	TRBJ2-3	many	-	CASSPNPRDTQYF	TGTGCCAGCAGTCCGAACCCAAGGGATACGCAGTATTTT
TRBV28	TRBJ1-1	many	-	CASTAEIMNTEAFF	TGTGCCAGCACGGCGGAGATTATGAACACTGAAGCTTTCTTT
TRBV12-3/TRBV12-4	TRBJ1-4	few	TRBD1	CASSFNRGEKLFF	TGTGCCAGCAGTTTCAACAGGGGTGAAAAACTGTTTTTT
TRBV5-3	TRBJ2-1	-	-	CALERTSSYNEQFF	TGTGCGCTAGAGCGGACGAGCTCCTACAATGAGCAGTTCTTC
TRBV20-1	TRBJ2-2	few	TRBD1	CSARDDRGSTGELFF	TGCAGTGCTAGAGATGACAGGGGTTCGACCGGGGAGCTGTTTTTT
TRBV7-2	TRBJ2-1	-	-	CASSLVVLHYNEQFF	TGTGCCAGCAGCTTGGTAGTTCTGCACTACAATGAGCAGTTCTTC
TRBV5-6	TRBJ2-3	-	-	CASSFPAASGTDTQYF	TGTGCCAGCAGCTTCCCGGCTGCCTCCGGCACAGATACGCAGTATTTT
TRBV6-2/TRBV6-3	TRBJ2-7	-	TRBD2	CASSYLGLAGASSYEQYF	TGTGCCAGCAGTTACTTGGGACTAGCGGGGGCTAGCTCCTACGAGCAGTACTTC
TRBV12-3/TRBV12-4	TRBJ1-6	-	-	CASSLRVGNSPLHF	TGTGCCAGCAGCCTAAGGGTAGGAAATTCACCCCTCCACTTT
TRBV12-3/TRBV12-4	TRBJ1-2	many	-	CASSLDINYGYTF	TGTGCCAGCAGTTTGGACATTAACTATGGCTACACCTTC
TRBV12-3/TRBV12-4	TRBJ2-5	many	-	CASSLSDRKETQYF	TGTGCCAGCAGTTTGTCAGACAGGAAAGAGACCCAGTACTTC
TRBV6-2/TRBV6-3	TRBJ1-5	-	TRBD1	CASRSTGSSNQPQHF	TGTGCCAGCAGATCGACAGGGAGCAGCAATCAGCCCCAGCATTTT
TRBV20-1	TRBJ2-5	-	-	CSARAAPLETQYF	TGCAGTGCCCGGGCCGCGCCACTAGAGACCCAGTACTTC
TRBV9	TRBJ2-1	few	TRBD2	CASSVVSGTGNEQFF	TGTGCCAGCAGCGTAGTTAGCGGGACGGGCAATGAGCAGTTCTTC
TRBV7-9	TRBJ2-3	-	-	CASSLVGGAGDTQYF	TGTGCCAGCAGCTTAGTTGGTGGCGCGGGGGATACGCAGTATTTT
TRBV29-1	TRBJ1-2	-	-	CSVTQAAGYVYTF	TGCAGCGTTACTCAGGCTGCAGGCTATGTCTACACCTTC
TRBV28	TRBJ2-3	many	-	CASSPYSGQVNPRQYF	TGTGCCAGCAGTCCCTACTCGGGACAAGTGAATCCGAGGCAGTATTTT
TRBV18	TRBJ2-3	few	-	CASSPRHGDTDTQYF	TGTGCCAGCTCACCACGGCACGGGGACACAGATACGCAGTATTTT
TRBV5-5	TRBJ1-5	many	TRBD1	CASSLRGQINSNQPQHF	TGTGCCAGCAGCTTGAGGGGACAGATAAATAGCAATCAGCCCCAGCATTTT
TRBV7-9	TRBJ1-5	-	TRBD1	CASSHTGTGYSNQPQHF	TGTGCCAGCAGCCATACCGGGACAGGCTATAGCAATCAGCCCCAGCATTTT
TRBV3-1	TRBJ2-3	-	TRBD1	CASSHAGQGALDTQYF	TGTGCCAGCAGCCACGCCGGACAGGGAGCTTTGGATACGCAGTATTTT
TRBV7-7	TRBJ2-5	-	-	CASSRRTSQETQYF	TGTGCCAGCAGTCGGCGGACGTCACAAGAGACCCAGTACTTC
TRBV28	TRBJ2-4	few	-	CASSTDLLAKNIQYF	TGTGCCAGCAGTACGGACCTACTAGCCAAAAACATTCAGTACTTC
TRBV27	TRBJ1-1	-	-	CASSRRQLLNTEAFF	TGTGCCAGCAGCCGCCGACAGCTCTTGAACACTGAAGCTTTCTTT
TRBV6-1	TRBJ2-3	many	-	CASSPQGFTDTQYF	TGTGCCAGCAGTCCCCAGGGGTTCACAGATACGCAGTATTTT
TRBV29-1	TRBJ1-1	many	-	CSVEIKEAFF	TGCAGCGTTGAAATTAAAGAAGCTTTCTTT
TRBV10-3	TRBJ1-2	few	TRBD1	CAIRKHIPGQGASGYTF	TGTGCCATCAGAAAACATATTCCGGGACAGGGGGCCAGTGGCTACACCTTC